This T cell receptor (beta chain) is from a study of blood T cell repertoires in COVID-19. Study-wide background: The samples span acute and convalescent COVID-19 from the United States, Italy and Spain. Sources were T cells, B-cell-depleted T cells, or PBMCs; the material itself was cDNA or gDNA.

As processed by the authors: Estimation of nucleated cell counts relied on the amplification of reference gene primers. Clones were read by immunoSEQ multiplex PCR, and TCRdb kept only the in-frame ones, dropping some. V, J and clone size are taken as reported in that table, and D and trimming were inferred from the DNA itself. Seen here are almost 25,000 clones, 92% observed once, and the top ten hold more than 25%. The CDR3 consists of 15 residues. The V gene end was trimmed by 6 bases and the J gene end by 2 bases; junction bases not matched to a gene: 7. Germline V gene data show CDR1 as SGHAT and CDR2 as FQNNGV.

This clonotype originated in a man between 65 and 85 years old with active COVID-19. The specimen sequenced was peripheral blood. This chain connects TRBV11-2 to TRBJ2-7, with 10 bases fitting TRBD2. CDR3: CASRHLAGAAYEQYF. As DNA, the CDR3 is TGTGCCAGCAGACATCTAGCGGGGGCCGCCTACGAGCAGTACTTC.